This T cell receptor beta chain was sequenced for a study of T cells in localized non-small cell lung cancer. Libraries were prepared by immunoSEQ multiplex PCR; TCRdb keeps only in-frame clonotypes and omits some of them. The data contain tens of thousands of clones, around 86% of them singletons. The clonotype was recovered from a male donor aged 60 or over with stage III lung adenocarcinoma. The sample here was peripheral blood, taken before any cancer treatment.

The DNA of the CDR3 is TGTGCCAGCAGCCAGACTAGAGGCTCCTACAATGAGCAGTTCTTC. Protein: CASSQTRGSYNEQFF. The gene calls are TRBV7-2 and TRBJ2-1, with D possibly matching TRBD2 (6 bases). The CDR3 sequence is 15 residues long. CDR1 SGHTA and CDR2 FQGNSA come from the germline V gene. V was cut by 5 bases and J by 0 bases, with 11 bases left in between.